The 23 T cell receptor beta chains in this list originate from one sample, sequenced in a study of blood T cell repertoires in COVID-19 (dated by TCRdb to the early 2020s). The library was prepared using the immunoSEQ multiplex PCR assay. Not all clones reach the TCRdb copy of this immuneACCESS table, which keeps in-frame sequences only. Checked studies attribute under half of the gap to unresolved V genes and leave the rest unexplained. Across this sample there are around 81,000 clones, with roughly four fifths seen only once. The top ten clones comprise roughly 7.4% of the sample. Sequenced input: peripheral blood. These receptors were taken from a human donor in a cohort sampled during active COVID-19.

This chain's CDR3 is CASSLALLADYNEQFF. CDR3 nucleotides: TGTGCCAGCAGCTTAGCGTTACTAGCGGATTACAATGAGCAGTTCTTC. The V and J genes are TRBV7-9 and TRBJ2-1; TRBD2 agrees at 8 bases. V was clipped by 0 bases and J by 4 bases; unmatched bases: 5. Per germline, CDR1 SEHNR and CDR2 FQNEAQ (reference sequence). The CDR3 has 16 amino acids.

The CDR3 DNA reads TGTGCCAGTAGTATGGCCGGGACACCCCATGGCTACACCTTC. It translates to CASSMAGTPHGYTF. The chain joins TRBV19 to TRBJ1-2; TRBD1 is a possible D gene (6 bases). Germline V CDR1 and CDR2: LNHDA, SQIVND (reference sequence). Deletions cut 3 bases from V and 6 bases from J, with 14 bases between. The CDR3 extends over 14 amino acids.

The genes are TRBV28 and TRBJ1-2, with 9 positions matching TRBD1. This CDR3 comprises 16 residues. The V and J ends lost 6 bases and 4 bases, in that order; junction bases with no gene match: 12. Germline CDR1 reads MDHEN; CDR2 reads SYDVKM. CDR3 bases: TGTGCCAGCAGGTCGGGACAGGGAAGTCTTACCTATGGCTACACCTTC. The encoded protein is CASRSGQGSLTYGYTF.

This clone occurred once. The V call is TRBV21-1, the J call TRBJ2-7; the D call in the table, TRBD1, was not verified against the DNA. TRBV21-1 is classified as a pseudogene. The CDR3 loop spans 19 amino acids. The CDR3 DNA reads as TGTGCCAGCAGCAATGCCTCCGGGACAGGAGACACTTGGGGATACGAGCAGTACTTC. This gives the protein CASSNASGTGDTWGYEQYF.

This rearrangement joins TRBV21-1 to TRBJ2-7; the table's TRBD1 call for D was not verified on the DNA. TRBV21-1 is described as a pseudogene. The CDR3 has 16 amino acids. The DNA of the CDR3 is TGTGCCAGCAGAGACCGCAGACCCAGGGGGCATGTCGAGCAGTACTTC. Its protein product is CASRDRRPRGHVEQYF.

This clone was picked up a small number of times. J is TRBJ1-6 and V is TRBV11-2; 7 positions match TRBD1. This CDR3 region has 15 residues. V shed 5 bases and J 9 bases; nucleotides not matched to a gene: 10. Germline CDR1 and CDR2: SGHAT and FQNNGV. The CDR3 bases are TGTGCCAGCAGCACCCGACAGGGTGGGGGTTCACCCCTCCACTTT. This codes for CASSTRQGGGSPLHF.

CDR3 in amino acids: CASSITGGNNQPQHF. CDR3 nucleotide sequence: TGTGCCAGTAGTATCACAGGGGGCAACAATCAGCCCCAGCATTTT. The genes are TRBV19 and TRBJ1-5; 9 nucleotides line up with TRBD1. The CDR3 contains 15 residues. CDR1 LNHDA and CDR2 SQIVND come from the germline V gene (reference sequence). With 3 bases clipped from V and 3 bases from J, the junction kept 3 bases outside the gene matches.

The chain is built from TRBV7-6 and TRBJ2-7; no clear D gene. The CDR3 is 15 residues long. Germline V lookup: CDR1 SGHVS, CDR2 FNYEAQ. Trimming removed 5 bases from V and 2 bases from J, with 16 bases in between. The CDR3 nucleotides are TGTGCCAGCAGCCTACTAACGAATGTTGCCTACGAGCAGTACTTC. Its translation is CASSLLTNVAYEQYF.

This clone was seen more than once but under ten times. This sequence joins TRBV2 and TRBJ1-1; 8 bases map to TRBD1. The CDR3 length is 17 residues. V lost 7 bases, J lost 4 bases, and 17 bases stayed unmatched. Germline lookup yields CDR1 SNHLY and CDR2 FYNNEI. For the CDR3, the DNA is TGTGCCAGCACCGAAATGGGGAGTTACAGGGGGAGCACTGAAGCTTTCTTT. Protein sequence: CASTEMGSYRGSTEAFF.

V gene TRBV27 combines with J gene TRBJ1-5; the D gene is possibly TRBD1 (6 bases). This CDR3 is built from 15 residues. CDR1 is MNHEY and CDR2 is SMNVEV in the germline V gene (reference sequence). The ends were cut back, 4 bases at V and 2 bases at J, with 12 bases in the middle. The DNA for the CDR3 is TGTGCCAGCAGTTCAAACAGGGCCGGCAATCAGCCCCAGCATTTT. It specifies CASSSNRAGNQPQHF.

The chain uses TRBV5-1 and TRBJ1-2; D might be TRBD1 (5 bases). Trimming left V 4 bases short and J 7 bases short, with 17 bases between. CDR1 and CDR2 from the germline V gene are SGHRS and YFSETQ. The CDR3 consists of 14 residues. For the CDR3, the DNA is TGCGCCAGCAGCCCCGGGGAGGGGAGTACTGGCTACACCTTC. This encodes CASSPGEGSTGYTF.

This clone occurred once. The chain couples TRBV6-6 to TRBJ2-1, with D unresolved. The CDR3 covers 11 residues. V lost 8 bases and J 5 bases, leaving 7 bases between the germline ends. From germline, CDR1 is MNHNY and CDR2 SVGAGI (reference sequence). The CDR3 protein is CASLRDNEQFF. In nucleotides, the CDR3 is TGTGCCAGCCTGCGCGACAATGAGCAGTTCTTC.

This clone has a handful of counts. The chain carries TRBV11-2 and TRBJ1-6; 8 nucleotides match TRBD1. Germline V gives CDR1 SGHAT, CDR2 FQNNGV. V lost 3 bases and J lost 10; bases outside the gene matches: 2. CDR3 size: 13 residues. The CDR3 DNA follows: TGTGCCAGCAGCTTGGGACAGGACTCACCCCTCCACTTT. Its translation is CASSLGQDSPLHF.

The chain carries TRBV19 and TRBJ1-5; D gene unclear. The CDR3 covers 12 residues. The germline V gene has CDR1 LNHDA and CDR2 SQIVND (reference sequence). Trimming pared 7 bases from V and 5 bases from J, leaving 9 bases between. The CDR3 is CASKAGYQPQHF. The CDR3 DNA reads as TGTGCCAGTAAGGCGGGATATCAGCCCCAGCATTTT.

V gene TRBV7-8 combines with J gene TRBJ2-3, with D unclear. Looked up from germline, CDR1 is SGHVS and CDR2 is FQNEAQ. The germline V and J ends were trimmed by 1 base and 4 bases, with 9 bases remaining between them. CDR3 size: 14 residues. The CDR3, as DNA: TGTGCCAGCAGCTTAGTACCTATACCAGATACGCAGTATTTT. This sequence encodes CASSLVPIPDTQYF.

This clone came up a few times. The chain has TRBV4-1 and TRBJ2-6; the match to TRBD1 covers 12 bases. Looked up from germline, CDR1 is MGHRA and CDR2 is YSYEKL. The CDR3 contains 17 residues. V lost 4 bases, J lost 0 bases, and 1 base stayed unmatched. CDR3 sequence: CASSLGQGASGANVLTF. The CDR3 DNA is TGCGCCAGCAGCCTGGGACAGGGGGCCTCTGGGGCCAACGTCCTGACTTTC.

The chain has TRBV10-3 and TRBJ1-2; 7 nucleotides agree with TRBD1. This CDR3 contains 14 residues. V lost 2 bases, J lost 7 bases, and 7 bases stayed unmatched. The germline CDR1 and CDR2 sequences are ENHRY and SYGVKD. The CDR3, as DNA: TGTGCCATCAGTGAGGTAGACAGGGCGGGTGGCTACACCTTC. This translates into CAISEVDRAGGYTF.

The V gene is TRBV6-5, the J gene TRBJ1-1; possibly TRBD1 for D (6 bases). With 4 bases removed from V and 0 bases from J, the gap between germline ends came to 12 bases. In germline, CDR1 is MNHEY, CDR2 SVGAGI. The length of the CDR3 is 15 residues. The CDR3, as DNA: TGTGCCAGCAGTTCCCGCAGGGGATTGAACACTGAAGCTTTCTTT. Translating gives CASSSRRGLNTEAFF.

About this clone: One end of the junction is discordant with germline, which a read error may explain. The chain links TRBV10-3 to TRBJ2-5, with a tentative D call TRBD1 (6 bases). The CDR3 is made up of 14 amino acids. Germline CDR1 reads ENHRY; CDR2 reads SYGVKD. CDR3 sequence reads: CAISARDTLGSQHF. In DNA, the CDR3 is TGTGCCATCAGTGCCCGGGACACCCTTGGGAGCCAGCACTTC.

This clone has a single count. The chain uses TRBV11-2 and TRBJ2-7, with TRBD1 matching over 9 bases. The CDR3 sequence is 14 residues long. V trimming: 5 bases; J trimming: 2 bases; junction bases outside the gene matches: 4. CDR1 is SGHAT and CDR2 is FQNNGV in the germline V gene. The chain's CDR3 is CASSRQGDAYEQYF. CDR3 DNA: TGTGCCAGCAGCCGACAGGGGGATGCCTACGAGCAGTACTTC.

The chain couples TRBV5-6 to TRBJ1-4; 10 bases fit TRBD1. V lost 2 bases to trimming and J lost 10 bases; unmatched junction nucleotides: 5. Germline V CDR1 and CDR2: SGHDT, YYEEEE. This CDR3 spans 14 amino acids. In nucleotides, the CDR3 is TGTGCCAGCAGCTTAGGGACAGGGGCTCGAAAACTGTTTTTT. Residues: CASSLGTGARKLFF. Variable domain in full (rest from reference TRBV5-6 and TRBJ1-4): DAGVTQSPTHLIKTRGQQVTLRCSPKSGHDTVSWYQQALGQGPQFIFQYYEEEERQRGNFPDRFSGHQFPNYSSELNVNALLLGDSALYLCASSLGTGARKLFFGSGTQLSVL.

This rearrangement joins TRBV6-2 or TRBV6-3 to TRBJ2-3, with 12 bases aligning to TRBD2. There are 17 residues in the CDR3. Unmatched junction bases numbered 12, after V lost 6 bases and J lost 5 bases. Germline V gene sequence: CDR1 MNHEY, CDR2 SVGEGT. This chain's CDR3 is CASSPQGLAGFQDTQYF. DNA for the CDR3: TGTGCCAGCAGCCCTCAGGGACTAGCGGGTTTCCAAGATACGCAGTATTTT.

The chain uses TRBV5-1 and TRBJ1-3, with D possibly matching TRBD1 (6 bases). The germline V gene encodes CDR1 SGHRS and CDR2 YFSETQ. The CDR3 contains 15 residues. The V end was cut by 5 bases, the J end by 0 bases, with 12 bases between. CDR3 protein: CASRTDSSSGNTIYF. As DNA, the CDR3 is TGCGCCAGCAGGACGGACAGTAGCTCTGGAAACACCATATATTTT.